Below, 26 T cell receptor beta chains from the same sample are listed, as sequenced in a study of CD8+ T cells in alopecia areata. RNA extraction was followed by reverse transcription into cDNA, which acted as the sequencing template. Here immunoSEQ multiplex PCR was the method, and the copy in TCRdb shows in-frame clones only, minus some. Among around 180,000 clones listed, roughly three fifths were seen once. The treatment is: oral pan-JAK inhibitor, 5-10 mg twice daily. Sequenced here: CD4+ T cells sorted from blood, sampled around week 50, from a patient treated with tofacitinib. Receptors were obtained from a human donor with alopecia areata.

The gene calls are TRBV7-2 and TRBJ2-7; no definite D call. The V gene's germline CDR1 is SGHTA and CDR2 FQGNSA. The CDR3 totals 13 residues. Trimming removed 5 bases from V and 3 bases from J, with 11 bases in between. This chain's CDR3 is CASSPVVGYEQYF. The DNA for the CDR3 is TGTGCCAGCAGCCCCGTCGTTGGCTACGAGCAGTACTTC.

This chain connects TRBV25-1 to TRBJ1-1, with D uncertain. Between the trimmed V and J ends, which lost 5 bases and 6 bases, there was a span of 7 bases. CDR3 length: 11 residues. Germline values: CDR1 MGHDK, CDR2 SYGVNS. The DNA for the CDR3 is TGTGCCAGCAGTAGGCTATCTGAAGCTTTCTTT. Its protein is CASSRLSEAFF.

The chain links TRBV10-2 to TRBJ1-5; TRBD1 agrees at 8 bases. Unmatched junction bases numbered 4, after V lost 6 bases and J lost 6 bases. The CDR3 is 13 amino acids. Germline V gives CDR1 WSHSY, CDR2 SAAADI. CDR3 protein: CASSDRGGQPQHF. The DNA for the CDR3 is TGCGCCAGCAGCGACAGGGGCGGTCAGCCCCAGCATTTT.

The genes are TRBV2 and TRBJ2-4, with D tentatively TRBD2 (6 bases). Trimming shortened V by 7 bases and J by 9 bases, and 16 bases separated the two germline ends. This CDR3 comprises 13 residues. The germline V gene encodes CDR1 SNHLY and CDR2 FYNNEI. CDR3 region: CASIGAGKVIQYF. The CDR3 nucleotides are TGTGCCAGCATCGGTGCGGGAAAAGTCATTCAGTACTTC.

J is TRBJ1-4 and V is TRBV7-8, with D perhaps matching TRBD1 (5 bases). Germline V gene data show CDR1 as SGHVS and CDR2 as FQNEAQ. The ends were cut back, 1 base at V and 8 bases at J, with 14 bases in the middle. The CDR3 runs 15 residues. CDR3 bases: TGTGCCAGCAGCTTAGACCCGGGGGTATGGGAAAAACTGTTTTTT. As protein: CASSLDPGVWEKLFF.

The chain recombines TRBV27 with TRBJ1-1, with no clear D. This CDR3 comprises 13 residues. Germline V gene data show CDR1 as MNHEY and CDR2 as SMNVEV (reference sequence). V was shortened by 3 bases and J by 2 bases, with 7 bases between the two germline ends. The CDR3: CASSFGSNTEAFF. The CDR3, as DNA: TGTGCCAGCAGTTTTGGGAGTAACACTGAAGCTTTCTTT.

The chain joins TRBV6-1 to TRBJ1-1; 7 bases agree with TRBD1. CDR1 is MNHNS, CDR2 SASEGT, per germline. Trimming removed 0 bases from V and 0 bases from J; junction bases left unmatched: 13. CDR3 length: 19 amino acids. The CDR3 region is CASSEALPGQLPMNTEAFF. The CDR3 DNA sequence: TGTGCCAGCAGTGAAGCGCTTCCGGGACAGCTACCCATGAACACTGAAGCTTTCTTT.

This chain uses TRBV29-1 with TRBJ1-2; no clear D gene. The germline V and J ends were trimmed by 1 base and 8 bases, with 8 bases remaining between them. Germline V gives CDR1 SQVTM, CDR2 ANQGSEA. The CDR3 has 11 amino acids. In DNA form, the CDR3 reads TGCAGCGTTGAAGGGTCTGGGGGCTACACCTTC. Its protein product is CSVEGSGGYTF.

This clone was detected only a few times. The J gene is TRBJ2-1, the V gene TRBV5-6; D is perhaps TRBD2 (7 bases). Germline V gene lookup returns CDR1 SGHDT and CDR2 YYEEEE. Trimming stripped 2 bases from V and 8 bases from J, with 11 bases between. The CDR3 contains 13 residues. The CDR3 nucleotides read TGTGCCAGCAGCTTACGGGGGGCCTATGAGCAGTTCTTC. Encoded protein: CASSLRGAYEQFF. The full variable domain, in which reference TRBV5-6 and TRBJ2-1 provide the parts outside the CDR3, is DAGVTQSPTHLIKTRGQQVTLRCSPKSGHDTVSWYQQALGQGPQFIFQYYEEEERQRGNFPDRFSGHQFPNYSSELNVNALLLGDSALYLCASSLRGAYEQFFGPGTRLTVL.

V gene TRBV11-2 combines with J gene TRBJ2-1, with D hard to call. This CDR3 has 11 amino acids. V lost 2 bases and J 7 bases, leaving 3 bases between the germline ends. CDR1 SGHAT and CDR2 FQNNGV come from the germline V gene. The CDR3 bases are TGTGCCAGCAGCTTACGGAATGAGCAGTTCTTC. Encoded protein: CASSLRNEQFF.

J is TRBJ2-5 and V is TRBV7-7; D call uncertain. The CDR3 is 13 residues long. Germline assignment: CDR1 SSHAT and CDR2 FNYEAQ (reference sequence). Trimming cost V 5 bases and J 5 bases, with 12 bases left between them. CDR3 in DNA: TGTGCCAGCAGCCTCGGTCCTTTGGAGACCCAGTACTTC. This encodes CASSLGPLETQYF.

This clone was counted a few times. The rearrangement uses TRBV9 and TRBJ1-6, with D perhaps matching TRBD1 (5 bases). Germline lookup yields CDR1 SGDLS and CDR2 YYNGEE. Trimming pared 4 bases from V and 10 bases from J, leaving 18 bases between. This CDR3 comprises 15 residues. CDR3 bases: TGTGCCAGCAGCCCTCGCCAGGGTACGGAATCACCCCTCCACTTT. Its protein product is CASSPRQGTESPLHF.

V usage is TRBV7-9 and J usage is TRBJ2-6; 9 bases fit TRBD1. Germline V lookup: CDR1 SEHNR, CDR2 FQNEAQ (reference sequence). V shed 5 bases, J shed 0 bases, and the junction held 5 bases outside the gene matches. The CDR3 has 17 amino acids. CDR3 nucleotide sequence: TGTGCCAGCAGCCTTGGACAGGGGACCTCTGGGGCCAACGTCCTGACTTTC. Protein sequence: CASSLGQGTSGANVLTF.

This clone has a handful of counts. The rearrangement joins TRBV4-3 to TRBJ2-1, with 12 bases fitting TRBD2. The CDR3 consists of 16 residues. The trim removed 2 bases at V and 7 bases at J, leaving 6 bases unmatched. Germline loops: CDR1 LGHNA, CDR2 YSLEER. The CDR3 protein is CASSQLLAGGTNEQFF. The CDR3 DNA sequence: TGCGCCAGCAGCCAACTACTAGCGGGGGGCACGAATGAGCAGTTCTTC.

Turning to this clone: The junction does not match germline at one end; this may be a read error. The chain couples TRBV30 to TRBJ2-1; a possible D gene is TRBD1 (6 bases). The CDR3 loop spans 15 amino acids. Germline V gene lookup returns CDR1 GTSNPN and CDR2 SVGIG (reference sequence). This CDR3 reads CAWSFGTLSFNEQFF. CDR3 DNA: TGTGCCTGGAGTTTCGGGACACTATCCTTCAATGAGCAGTTCTTC. The full variable domain, in which reference TRBV30 and TRBJ2-1 provide the parts outside the CDR3, is SQTIHQWPATLVQPVGSPLSLECTVEGTSNPNLYWYRQAAGRGLQLLFYSVGIGQISSEVPQNLSASRPQDRQFILSSKKLLLSDSGFYLCAWSFGTLSFNEQFFGPGTRLTVL.

The chain uses TRBV29-1 and TRBJ1-2; 9 positions agree with TRBD1. The CDR3 is 11 residues long. Germline loops: CDR1 SQVTM, CDR2 ANQGSEA. Trimming removed 7 bases from V and 6 bases from J; junction bases left unmatched: 3. The CDR3: CSGRTGDGYTF. Written as DNA, the CDR3 is TGCAGCGGTAGGACAGGGGATGGCTACACCTTC.

The chain has TRBV29-1 and TRBJ2-7; D ambiguous. Trimming removed 2 bases from V and 7 bases from J, with 9 bases in between. CDR3 length equals 11 residues. In germline, CDR1 is SQVTM, CDR2 ANQGSEA. Here the CDR3 DNA reads TGCAGCGTTGAACAGCCCGGGGAGCAGTACTTC. It yields the protein CSVEQPGEQYF.

The chain carries TRBV29-1 and TRBJ2-1; perhaps TRBD1 as D (6 bases). From germline, CDR1 is SQVTM and CDR2 ANQGSEA. The CDR3 contains 13 residues. The germline V and J ends were trimmed by 7 bases and 2 bases, with 12 bases remaining between them. CDR3 in DNA: TGCAGCGCCGGACAGACGGCCTACAATGAGCAGTTCTTC. Residues: CSAGQTAYNEQFF.

The J gene is TRBJ1-1, the V gene TRBV14; D perhaps matches TRBD1 (6 bases). Germline CDR1 reads SGHDN; CDR2 reads FVKESK. V was cut by 2 bases and J by 2 bases, with 21 bases left in between. CDR3 length: 18 residues. The CDR3 is CASSQPSGFFGGNTEAFF. The CDR3 DNA reads as TGTGCCAGCAGCCAACCAAGTGGGTTCTTCGGGGGCAACACTGAAGCTTTCTTT.

This clone was counted only a few times. This chain links TRBV6-5 with TRBJ1-6, with D unresolved. Looked up from germline, CDR1 is MNHEY and CDR2 is SVGAGI. Trimming pared 6 bases from V and 4 bases from J, leaving 13 bases between. The CDR3 runs to 15 residues. The CDR3 nucleotides are TGTGCCAGCAGCCCGCTGGCGGGGTATAATTCACCCCTCCACTTT. Residues: CASSPLAGYNSPLHF.

A note on this clone: In the same sample, other DNA sequences code for this CDR3. The V gene is TRBV5-1, the J gene TRBJ1-2; D is possibly TRBD1 (6 bases). Germline V gene sequence: CDR1 SGHRS, CDR2 YFSETQ. This CDR3 region has 13 residues. V was shortened by 2 bases and J by 2 bases, with 7 bases between the two germline ends. The CDR3 region is CASSFDRNYGYTF. CDR3 DNA sequence: TGCGCCAGCAGCTTCGACAGGAACTATGGCTACACCTTC.

This chain joins TRBV11-2 and TRBJ1-5; D gene uncertain. CDR1 SGHAT and CDR2 FQNNGV come from the germline V gene. Trimming shortened V by 0 bases and J by 7 bases, and 7 bases separated the two germline ends. The CDR3 length is 13 residues. CDR3 protein: CASSLDRRQPQHF. CDR3 nucleotides: TGTGCCAGCAGCTTAGATCGTCGGCAGCCCCAGCATTTT.

This chain uses TRBV4-3 with TRBJ1-1; D unclear. Germline assignment: CDR1 LGHNA and CDR2 YSLEER. V was clipped by 1 base and J by 0 bases, with 3 bases between them. CDR3 length: 13 amino acids. The DNA of the CDR3 is TGCGCCAGCAGCCAAGCCATGAACACTGAAGCTTTCTTT. Encoded protein: CASSQAMNTEAFF.

Note on this clone: One end of the junction fails to match germline, which may point to a read error. This rearrangement joins TRBV7-2 to TRBJ2-1; 10 bases match TRBD1. The length of the CDR3 is 15 residues. Germline loops: CDR1 SGHTA, CDR2 FQGNSA. CDR3 DNA sequence: TGTGCCAGCAGTTTAGGACAGGGGGGAAACAATGAGCAGTTCTTC. As protein: CASSLGQGGNNEQFF.

This clone was seen once. The rearrangement joins TRBV29-1 to TRBJ1-1; D is unclear. The V end was cut by 4 bases, the J end by 1 base, with 7 bases between. Germline-derived CDR1 and CDR2 are SQVTM and ANQGSEA. The CDR3 runs to 12 residues. Here the CDR3 DNA reads TGCAGCGTTGCTCTGGCGAACACTGAAGCTTTCTTT. Amino acid sequence: CSVALANTEAFF.

The chain uses TRBV5-6 and TRBJ1-1, with unresolved D. Trimming took off 1 base at V and 1 base at J, with 5 bases between the two ends. This CDR3 is 13 amino acids long. Germline CDR1 and CDR2: SGHDT and YYEEEE. The CDR3 DNA follows: TGTGCCAGCAGCTTGTCAGAGAACACTGAAGCTTTCTTT. Amino acid sequence: CASSLSENTEAFF.